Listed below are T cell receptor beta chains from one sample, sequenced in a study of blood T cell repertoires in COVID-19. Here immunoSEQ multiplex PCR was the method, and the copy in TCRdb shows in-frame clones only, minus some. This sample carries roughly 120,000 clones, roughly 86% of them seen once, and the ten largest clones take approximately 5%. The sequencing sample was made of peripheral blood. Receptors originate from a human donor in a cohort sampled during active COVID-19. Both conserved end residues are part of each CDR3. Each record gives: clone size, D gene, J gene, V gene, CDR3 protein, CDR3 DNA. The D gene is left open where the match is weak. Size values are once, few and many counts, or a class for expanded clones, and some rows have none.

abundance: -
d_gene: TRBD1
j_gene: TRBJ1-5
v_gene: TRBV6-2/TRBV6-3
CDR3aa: CASSWGTGQVGPQHF
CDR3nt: TGTGCCAGCAGTTGGGGGACAGGGCAGGTCGGGCCCCAGCATTTT

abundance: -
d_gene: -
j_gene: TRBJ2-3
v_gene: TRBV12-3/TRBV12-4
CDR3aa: CASSRGSTDTQYF
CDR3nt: TGTGCCAGCAGTAGGGGGAGCACAGATACGCAGTATTTT

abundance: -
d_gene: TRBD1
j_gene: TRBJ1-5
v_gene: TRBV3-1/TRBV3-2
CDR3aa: CASSQGTGGNQPQHF
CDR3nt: TGTGCCAGCAGCCAGGGCACAGGGGGCAATCAGCCCCAGCATTTT

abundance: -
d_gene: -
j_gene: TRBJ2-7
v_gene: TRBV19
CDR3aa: CASSISQRSSEQYF
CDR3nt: TGTGCCAGTAGTATATCTCAGCGGAGTTCCGAGCAGTACTTC

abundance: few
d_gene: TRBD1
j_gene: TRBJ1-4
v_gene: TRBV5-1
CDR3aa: CASRQGREKLFF
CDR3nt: TGCGCCAGTAGACAGGGGAGGGAAAAACTGTTTTTT

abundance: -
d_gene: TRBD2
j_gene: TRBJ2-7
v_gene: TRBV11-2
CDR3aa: CASSRLRTSGRGVVYEQYF
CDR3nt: TGTGCCAGCAGCCGCCTAAGGACTAGCGGGAGGGGAGTGGTCTACGAGCAGTACTTC

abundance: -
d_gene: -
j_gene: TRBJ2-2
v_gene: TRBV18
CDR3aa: CASSPQEGTTTGELFF
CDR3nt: TGTGCCAGCTCACCACAAGAAGGAACGACAACCGGGGAGCTGTTTTTT

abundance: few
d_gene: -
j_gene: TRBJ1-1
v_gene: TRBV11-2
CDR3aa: CASSFRGSTEAFF
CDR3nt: TGTGCCAGCAGCTTTAGGGGGAGCACTGAAGCTTTCTTT

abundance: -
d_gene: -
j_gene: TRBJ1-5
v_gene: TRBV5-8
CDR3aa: CASSLTGSQPQHF
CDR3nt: TGTGCCAGCAGCTTGACAGGGAGTCAGCCCCAGCATTTT

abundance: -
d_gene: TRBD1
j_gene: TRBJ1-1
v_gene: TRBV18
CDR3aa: CASSPDRGLRTEAFF
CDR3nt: TGTGCCAGCTCACCCGACAGGGGGCTACGGACTGAAGCTTTCTTT

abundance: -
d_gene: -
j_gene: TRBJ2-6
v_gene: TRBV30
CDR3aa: CAWSVMAQGRISGANVLTF
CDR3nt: TGTGCCTGGAGTGTAATGGCCCAGGGGCGAATCTCTGGGGCCAACGTCCTGACTTTC

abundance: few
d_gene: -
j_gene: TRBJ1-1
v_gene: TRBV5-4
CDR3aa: CASSLVGGHTEAFF
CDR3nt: TGTGCCAGCAGCTTGGTAGGGGGACACACTGAAGCTTTCTTT

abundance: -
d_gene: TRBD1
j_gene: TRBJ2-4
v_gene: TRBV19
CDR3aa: CASSKLTGNLAKNIQYF
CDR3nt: TGTGCCAGTAGTAAGCTGACAGGGAATTTAGCCAAAAACATTCAGTACTTC

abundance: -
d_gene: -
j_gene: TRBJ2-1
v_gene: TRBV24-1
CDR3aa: CATSDFRGNEQFF
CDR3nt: TGTGCCACCAGTGATTTTCGGGGGAATGAGCAGTTCTTC

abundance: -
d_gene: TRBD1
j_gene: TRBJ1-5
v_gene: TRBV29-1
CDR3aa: CSVRQGGSNQPQHF
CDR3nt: TGCAGCGTCCGACAGGGTGGAAGCAATCAGCCCCAGCATTTT

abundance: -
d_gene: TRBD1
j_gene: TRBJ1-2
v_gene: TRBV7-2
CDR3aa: CASSLGQNYGYTF
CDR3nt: TGTGCCAGCAGCTTGGGACAGAACTATGGCTACACCTTC

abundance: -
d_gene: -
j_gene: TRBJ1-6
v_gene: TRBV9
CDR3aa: CASSVQGGDSPLHF
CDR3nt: TGTGCCAGCAGCGTTCAGGGCGGGGATTCACCCCTCCACTTT

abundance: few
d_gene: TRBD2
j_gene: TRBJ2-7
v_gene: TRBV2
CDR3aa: CACRTSSGRTYEQYF
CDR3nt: TGTGCCTGCCGAACCTCTAGCGGGAGAACCTACGAGCAGTACTTC

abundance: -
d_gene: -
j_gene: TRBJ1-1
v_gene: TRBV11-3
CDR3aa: CASSDRTDTEAFF
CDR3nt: TGTGCCAGCAGTGATCGGACAGACACTGAAGCTTTCTTT

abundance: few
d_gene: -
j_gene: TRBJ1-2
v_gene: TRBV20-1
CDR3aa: CSAMAGYGYTF
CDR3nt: TGCAGTGCTATGGCAGGCTATGGCTACACCTTC

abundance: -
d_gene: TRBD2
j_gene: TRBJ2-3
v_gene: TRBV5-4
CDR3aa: CASSLGLAGGDTQYF
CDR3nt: TGTGCCAGCAGCTTGGGACTAGCGGGAGGAGATACGCAGTATTTT

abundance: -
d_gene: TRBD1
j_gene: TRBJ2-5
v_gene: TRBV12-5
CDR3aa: CASGSGQGLGETQYF
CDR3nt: TGTGCTAGTGGTTCAGGACAGGGATTGGGGGAGACCCAGTACTTC

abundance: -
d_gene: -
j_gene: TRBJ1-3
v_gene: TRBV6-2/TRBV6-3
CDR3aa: CASRYGLTEYSGNTIYF
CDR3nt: TGTGCCAGCAGGTACGGCCTCACAGAATACTCTGGAAACACCATATATTTT

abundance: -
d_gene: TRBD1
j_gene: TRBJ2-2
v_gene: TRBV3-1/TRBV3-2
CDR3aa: CASSQDRKGARNTGELFF
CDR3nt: TGTGCCAGCAGCCAAGATCGAAAGGGGGCTAGGAACACCGGGGAGCTGTTTTTT

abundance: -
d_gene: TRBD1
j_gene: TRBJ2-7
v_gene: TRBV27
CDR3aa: CASRGQGGPYEQYF
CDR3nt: TGTGCCAGCAGAGGACAGGGGGGACCCTACGAGCAGTACTTC

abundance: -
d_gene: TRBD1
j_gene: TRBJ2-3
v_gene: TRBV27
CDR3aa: CASSSPQGATDTQYF
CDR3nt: TGTGCCAGCAGTTCTCCACAGGGGGCAACGGATACGCAGTATTTT

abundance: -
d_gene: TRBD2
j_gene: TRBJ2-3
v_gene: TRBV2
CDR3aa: CASRGSGSSTDTQYF
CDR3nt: TGTGCCAGCAGAGGTAGCGGGAGTAGCACAGATACGCAGTATTTT

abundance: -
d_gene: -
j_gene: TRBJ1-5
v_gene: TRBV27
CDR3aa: CASSPIAGGNQPQHF
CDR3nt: TGTGCCAGCAGTCCCATTGCGGGGGGAAATCAGCCCCAGCATTTT

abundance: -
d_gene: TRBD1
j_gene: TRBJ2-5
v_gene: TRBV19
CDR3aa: CASSRRTGKEETQYF
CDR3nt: TGTGCCAGTAGTAGACGGACAGGGAAAGAAGAGACCCAGTACTTC

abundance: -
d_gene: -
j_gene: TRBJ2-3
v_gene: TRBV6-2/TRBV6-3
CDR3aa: CATIPTRAHDTQYF
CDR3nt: TGTGCCACCATCCCTACGAGGGCCCACGATACGCAGTATTTT

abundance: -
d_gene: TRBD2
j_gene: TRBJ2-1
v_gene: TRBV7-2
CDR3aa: CASSLVGTSVGNEQFF
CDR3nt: TGTGCCAGCAGCTTGGTGGGGACTAGCGTGGGCAATGAGCAGTTCTTC

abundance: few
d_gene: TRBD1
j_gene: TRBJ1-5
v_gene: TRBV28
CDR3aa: CASSLAGTGAGGNQPQHF
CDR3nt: TGTGCCAGCAGTCTTGCCGGGACAGGGGCGGGGGGCAATCAGCCCCAGCATTTT

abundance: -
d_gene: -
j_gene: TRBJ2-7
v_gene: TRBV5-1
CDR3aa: CASSPTGLSSSYEQYF
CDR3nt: TGCGCCAGCAGCCCGACAGGCTTGAGCAGCTCCTACGAGCAGTACTTC

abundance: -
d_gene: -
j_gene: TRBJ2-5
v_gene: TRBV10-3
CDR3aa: CAISESTGETQYF
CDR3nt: TGTGCCATCAGTGAGTCGACGGGAGAGACCCAGTACTTC

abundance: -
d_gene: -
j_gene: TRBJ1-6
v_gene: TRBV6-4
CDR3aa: CASSDPGHRNSPLHF
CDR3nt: TGTGCCAGCAGTGACCCGGGACACAGAAATTCACCCCTCCACTTT